These 11 T cell receptor beta chains came from one sample sequenced in a study of blood T cell repertoires in COVID-19. Sequencing was performed with immunoSEQ multiplex PCR; in TCRdb, only in-frame clones are kept and a portion is missing. This table holds 150,000 or so clones, about 85% found once. The sample taken for sequencing was peripheral blood. These receptors all stem from a human donor with acute or convalescent COVID-19. The donor label of this sample is uncertain.

The chain combines TRBV24-1 with TRBJ2-3; TRBD2 agrees at 14 bases. The germline gives CDR1 KGHDR, CDR2 SFDVKD. The J segment lost 10 bases and the V segment lost 2 bases, leaving 25 bases of the junction unmatched. This CDR3 region has 22 residues. The CDR3 DNA reads as TGTGCCACCAGTGATTGGGGACTAGCGGGGGTGGGGTCCCTGAAGATTGGCAAAGCGCAGTATTTT. Amino acids: CATSDWGLAGVGSLKIGKAQYF.

The chain recombines TRBV7-9 with TRBJ1-2, with 7 nucleotides matching TRBD1. With V trimmed by 5 bases and J by 3 bases, 6 bases remained unmatched. Germline V gene data show CDR1 as SEHNR and CDR2 as FQNEAQ (reference sequence). The CDR3 has 14 residues. CDR3 nucleotides: TGTGCCAGCAGCCCCGCTGGGACAGACTATGGCTACACCTTC. It specifies CASSPAGTDYGYTF.

The rearrangement joins TRBV23-1 to TRBJ1-4; D not certain. TRBV23-1 falls under the ORF class, with uncertain function. Trimming stripped 0 bases from V and 0 bases from J, with 8 bases between. This CDR3 is 16 amino acids long. As DNA, the CDR3 is TGCGCCAGCAGTCAATCGTTGGAGGCAACTAATGAAAAACTGTTTTTT. Translating gives CASSQSLEATNEKLFF.

The V and J genes are TRBV5-1 and TRBJ2-1, with 14 bases that match TRBD2. Looked up from germline, CDR1 is SGHRS and CDR2 is YFSETQ. The CDR3 totals 16 residues. The V and J ends lost 0 bases and 8 bases, in that order; junction bases with no gene match: 4. The CDR3 nucleotides are TGCGCCAGCAGCTTGGCCGGGACTAGCGGGGGATATGAGCAGTTCTTC. This translates into CASSLAGTSGGYEQFF.

The chain employs TRBV4-2 and TRBJ2-7; the match to TRBD2 covers 10 bases. V dropped 4 bases and J dropped 3; count of bases not matched to a gene: 6. Germline CDR1 LGHNA, CDR2 YNFKEQ. CDR3 length: 15 residues. The CDR3 loop is CASSPRTSGHYEQYF. CDR3 nucleotide sequence: TGTGCCAGCAGCCCTCGGACTAGCGGCCACTACGAGCAGTACTTC.

As to this clone: The germline gene is not matched at one end of the junction; a read error may be the cause. The chain uses TRBV30 and TRBJ2-7, with 13 bases matching TRBD2. CDR1 GTSNPN and CDR2 SVGIG come from the germline V gene (reference sequence). This CDR3 spans 17 amino acids. The CDR3 region is CAWRTSGGPKASYGQYF. The CDR3 bases are TGTGCCTGGAGGACTAGCGGGGGGCCAAAAGCGTCTTACGGGCAGTACTTC. The complete variable domain, with remaining parts taken from reference TRBV30 and TRBJ2-7, reads SQTIHQWPATLVQPVGSPLSLECTVEGTSNPNLYWYRQAAGRGLQLLFYSVGIGQISSEVPQNLSASRPQDRQFILSSKKLLLSDSGFYLCAWRTSGGPKASYGQYFGPGTRLTVT.

The CDR3 here is CASRKGAYTEAFF. The CDR3 nucleotides read TGTGCCAGCAGGAAGGGGGCTTACACTGAAGCTTTCTTT. This chain uses TRBV6-5 with TRBJ1-1; 7 bases map to TRBD1. From germline, CDR1 is MNHEY and CDR2 SVGAGI. Trimming took 6 bases from V and 3 from J; bases not matched to a gene: 4. This CDR3 has 13 amino acids.

The chain couples TRBV11-2 to TRBJ1-6; 9 nucleotides agree with TRBD1. Germline assignment: CDR1 SGHAT and CDR2 FQNNGV. This CDR3 comprises 14 residues. J gave up 10 bases and V 5 bases, and 6 bases lay outside the gene matches. CDR3 region: CASSRRDRVSPLHF. CDR3 in DNA: TGTGCCAGCAGCCGCCGGGACAGGGTGTCACCCCTCCACTTT.

V is TRBV30 and J is TRBJ2-7, with 8 bases identical to TRBD1. Germline-derived CDR1 and CDR2 are GTSNPN and SVGIG (reference sequence). The CDR3 totals 13 residues. Trimming at V came to 2 bases and at J to 4 bases, leaving 4 bases not matched to a gene. The CDR3 protein is CAWSPGGAYEQYF. The CDR3, as DNA: TGTGCCTGGAGTCCAGGGGGCGCTTACGAGCAGTACTTC.

V usage is TRBV7-9 and J usage is TRBJ1-1; D remains unclear. Trimming left V 5 bases short and J 5 bases short, with 21 bases between. Germline assignment: CDR1 SEHNR and CDR2 FQNEAQ (reference sequence). The CDR3 length is 16 residues. This CDR3 reads CASSPRHGFRRTEAFF. CDR3 DNA sequence: TGTGCCAGCAGCCCTCGACATGGTTTTAGGAGGACTGAAGCTTTCTTT.

The chain combines TRBV4-2 with TRBJ1-5, with no clear D. Between the trimmed V and J ends, which lost 3 bases and 3 bases, there was a span of 9 bases. Germline loops: CDR1 LGHNA, CDR2 YNFKEQ. The CDR3 is 14 residues long. CDR3 bases: TGTGCCAGCAGCCAGGAACAGTTCAATCAGCCCCAGCATTTT. It is translated as CASSQEQFNQPQHF.